Presented here are 4 T cell receptor beta chains from one specimen sequenced in a study of shared clonotypes between healthy human individuals. Using immunoSEQ multiplex PCR, the repertoire was profiled, and TCRdb retains in-frame clones only, with some absent. Among around 510,000 clones listed, roughly 95% were seen once. Sequencing used naive CD4+ T cells sorted from blood. As for subset: CD45RA+ positively selected. These receptors came from a woman between 25 and 40 years old in good health.

The V gene is TRBV7-9, the J gene TRBJ1-5, with D possibly matching TRBD1 (5 bases). Trimming removed 5 bases from V and 6 bases from J, with 14 bases in between. The germline gives CDR1 SEHNR, CDR2 FQNEAQ (reference sequence). This CDR3 is 14 amino acids long. CDR3 in DNA: TGTGCCAGCAGCCCCCAGGGAGGTGGTCAGCCCCAGCATTTT. This encodes CASSPQGGGQPQHF. The entire variable domain, with the rest obtained from reference TRBV7-9 and TRBJ1-5, is as follows: DTGVSQNPRHKITKRGQNVTFRCDPISEHNRLYWYRQTLGQGPEFLTYFQNEAQLEKSRLLSDRFSAERPKGSFSTLEIQRTEQGDSAMYLCASSPQGGGQPQHFGDGTRLSIL.

The count of this clone is one. The rearrangement links TRBV4-1 to TRBJ2-5, with D perhaps matching TRBD1 (6 bases). The CDR3 totals 16 residues. CDR1 is MGHRA and CDR2 is YSYEKL in the germline V gene. V lost 2 bases and J lost 1, with 14 bases in between. This CDR3 is CASSQNRAHLQETQYF. The DNA for the CDR3 is TGCGCCAGCAGCCAAAACAGGGCCCATCTCCAAGAGACCCAGTACTTC.

The gene calls are TRBV6-1 and TRBJ2-7; D might be TRBD2 (5 bases). Germline assignment: CDR1 MNHNS and CDR2 SASEGT. The length of the CDR3 is 17 residues. V was clipped by 4 bases and J by 1 base, with 20 bases between them. In nucleotides, the CDR3 is TGTGCCAGCAGTGTTATTACGGGCCGGTCGGGGTCCTACGAGCAGTACTTC. Its protein product is CASSVITGRSGSYEQYF.

The chain employs TRBV4-2 and TRBJ1-5, with TRBD1 identical over 8 bases. With 1 base clipped from V and 4 bases from J, the junction kept 6 bases outside the gene matches. The CDR3 has 16 residues. CDR1 is LGHNA, CDR2 YNFKEQ, per germline. CDR3 sequence: CASSQGQGIGNQPQHF. The CDR3 DNA follows: TGTGCCAGCAGCCAAGGACAGGGGATCGGGAATCAGCCCCAGCATTTT.